This T cell receptor beta chain came from a study of PD-1 blockade in classical Hodgkin lymphoma. Using immunoSEQ multiplex PCR, the repertoire was profiled, and TCRdb retains in-frame clones only, with some absent. The table has about 20,000 clones, approximately 90% seen once. CDR3 length: 13 residues. J gave up 6 bases and V 6 bases, and 3 bases lay outside the gene matches. The germline V gene has CDR1 MNHNS and CDR2 SASEGT. As for time point: newly diagnosed, previously untreated cHL patient sample. The sample holds one count of this clone. Its antigen remains unidentified. Study-wide results and caveats: Whatever underlies the repertoire differences (possibly disease activity or prior therapy) remains undefined.

V and J are TRBV6-1 and TRBJ2-7; 12 positions match TRBD1. The clonotype was recovered from a human donor with classical Hodgkin lymphoma. What was sequenced was peripheral blood mononuclear cells (PBMCs). The DNA for the CDR3 is TGTGCCAGCAGGGGACAGGGGGCTTCCGAGCAGTACTTC. Protein: CASRGQGASEQYF.